This T cell receptor beta chain originates from a study of blood T cells in healthy people across ages (dated by TCRdb to the mid-2010s). Background for the entire study: In model experiments, template switching captured roughly one uniquely barcoded TCR beta cDNA molecule for every two T cells. The study measured age-related changes in TCR beta repertoire diversity using deep sequencing normalized with unique cDNA molecular identifiers. Four age groups were formed from the donors: young (average approximately 15 years), middle-aged (around 39), aged (around 68) and long-lived (less than 85). Donors of different ages were randomly distributed across sequencing lanes to avoid experimental bias. Two additional independent replicas of 1 million unique cDNA reads from the same blood draw were analyzed for two donors (one aged 18 to 30 and one aged 80 or older). Findings and caveats that apply to the study as a whole: As age increased, observed TCR beta diversity per million T cells dropped in a roughly linear way, and a significant reduction was already evident by age about 40. Compared with the aged group, more naive CD4+ T cells, fewer expanded clones and increased TCR diversity were shown by the long-lived group, suggesting age selection. There was a strong correlation between observed TCR beta diversity and the percentage of naive T cells measured by flow cytometry. Because profiling used bulk unsorted PBMCs, naive and antigen-experienced compartments could not be compared conclusively. Donor CMV infection status was unknown, potentially confounding age-related changes in expanded clonotypes. Total diversity estimates from one million sequenced T cells were considered lower bounds and underestimates.

The method was 5' RACE. The instrument was an Illumina HiSeq 2500. A second PCR of about 7 to 12 cycles was run with a J-beta primer mix and a sample-barcoded 5' primer. A unique molecular identifier was introduced onto each TCR beta cDNA molecule by a template-switch 5' adaptor carrying 12 random nucleotides. Each sample yielded at least 3 million CDR3-containing paired-end reads. First-strand cDNA synthesis was performed from all RNA using the Mint cDNA synthesis kit, with priming by a TRBC-specific oligonucleotide. Following uracil-DNA glycosylase treatment, all cDNA underwent a first 18-cycle PCR with the universal primers M1SS and BC2_uni_R. The published analysis was carried out like this. For normalization, 1 million high-quality reads were randomly selected from each sample, with every read carrying a distinct molecular identifier. Reads sharing molecular identifiers were discarded rather than binned into consensus sequences. MiTCR, run with a Q25 quality threshold and the strictest error-elimination algorithm, handled CDR3 identification, clonotype clustering and error correction. Lower-bound total TCR beta diversity was estimated with a nonparametric unseen species model using Euler transformation. TCRdb applied fastp at Q25 and MiXCR to the public reads, then kept only in-frame beta chains. Entries are consolidated by CDR3 protein sequence, retaining the most common genes and DNA. TCRdb's processing, not the authors' own work, is the source of the V and J calls. This sample has 700,000 to 1,000,000 distinct CDR3 sequences in its table, and 44% of those were observed once. The leading ten clones occupy roughly 19% of the sample.

The approximately 40 donors, aged about 6 to 100 years, were systemically healthy Caucasian individuals from Russia. Each donor gave about 9.7 milliliters of peripheral blood, drawn into EDTA-treated Vacutainer tubes. Ficoll-Paque density-gradient centrifugation was used to isolate PBMCs, with at least 7 million per sample. Trizol reagent was used to extract total RNA from PBMCs, with at least 5 micrograms per sample. For every donor, flow cytometry on a PBMC aliquot measured the percentage of naive CD45RAhigh/CD27high T cells. The germline V gene sets CDR1 to ENHRY and CDR2 to SYGVKD. V loses 3 bases, J loses 4 bases, and the germline ends lie 9 bases apart. The CDR3 has 13 amino acids, counting the end cysteine and phenylalanine. The sequence is cut down to CDR3 DNA, 39 bases in frame from base 1. There are many counts of this clonotype. Its cognate antigen has yet to be identified. No quality values exist for individual bases; no much larger clone is one base distant.

This clonotype was obtained from a man aged 60-69 years in good health. Sequenced sample: blood. The rearrangement joined TRBV10-3 to TRBJ2-5, with no reliable assignment of the D segment. For the CDR3, the sequence is CAISDRVVETQYF. Here is the DNA: TGTGCCATCAGTGATCGAGTTGTAGAGACCCAGTACTTC.